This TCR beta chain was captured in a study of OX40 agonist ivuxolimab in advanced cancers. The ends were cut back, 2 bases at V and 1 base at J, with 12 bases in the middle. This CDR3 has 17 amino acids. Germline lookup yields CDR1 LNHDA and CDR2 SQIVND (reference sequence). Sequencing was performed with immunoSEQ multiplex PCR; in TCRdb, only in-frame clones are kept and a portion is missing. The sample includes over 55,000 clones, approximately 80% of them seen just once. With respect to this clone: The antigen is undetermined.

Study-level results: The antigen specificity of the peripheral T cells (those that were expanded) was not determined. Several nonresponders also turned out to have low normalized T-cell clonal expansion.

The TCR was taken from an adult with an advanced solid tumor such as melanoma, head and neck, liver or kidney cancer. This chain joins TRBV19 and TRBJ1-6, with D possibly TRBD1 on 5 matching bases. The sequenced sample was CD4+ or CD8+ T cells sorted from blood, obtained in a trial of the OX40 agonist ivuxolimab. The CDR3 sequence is CASSIHGRGSYNSPLHF. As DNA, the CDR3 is TGTGCCAGTAGTATACACGGACGGGGGTCCTATAATTCACCCCTCCACTTT.